This T cell receptor beta chain was obtained from a study of T-cell memory formation after mild COVID-19. TCRdb reprocessed the 5' RACE reads with MiXCR, giving one entry per CDR3 protein. The table lists roughly 120,000 distinct CDR3 sequences, about a sixth of them singletons. The source of this sequence is an adult woman who had mild COVID-19 (a few samples of this study predate the infection). Cell type and time point are not known. Input material: PBMCs or a T cell subset sorted from them (not recorded which).

CDR3 sequence: CASSHPDIPYEQYF. The CDR3 DNA reads TGTGCCAGCAGCCACCCCGATATCCCCTACGAGCAGTACTTC. The chain joins TRBV14 to TRBJ2-7, with D unresolved. V lost 3 bases and J lost 2, with 11 bases in between. The CDR3 has 14 residues. Germline CDR1 SGHDN, CDR2 FVKESK.